Below, 16 T cell receptor beta chains from the same sample are listed, as sequenced in a study of technical replicates of blood from four donors. Sequencing was performed with immunoSEQ multiplex PCR; in TCRdb, only in-frame clones are kept and a portion is missing. This table has about 72,000 clones, roughly 92% appearing once. The sample consisted of T cells isolated from PBMCs. The receptors originated from a human donor in good health.

The rearrangement joins TRBV11-3 to TRBJ2-7; 7 positions match TRBD2. Germline loops: CDR1 SGHNT, CDR2 YENEEA. The CDR3 contains 15 residues. The ends lost 1 base at V and 2 bases at J; junction bases unmatched: 5. The CDR3 region is CASSLGASGTYEQYF. The CDR3 nucleotides are TGTGCCAGCAGCTTAGGGGCTAGCGGCACCTACGAGCAGTACTTC.

This clone has just a few counts. The J gene is TRBJ1-1, the V gene TRBV27, with 7 bases fitting TRBD1. The CDR3 is made up of 14 amino acids. Germline assignment: CDR1 MNHEY and CDR2 SMNVEV (reference sequence). The V and J ends lost 5 bases and 0 bases, in that order; junction bases with no gene match: 3. CDR3 sequence reads: CASSRGQMNTEAFF. CDR3 bases: TGTGCCAGCAGTAGGGGACAGATGAACACTGAAGCTTTCTTT.

The chain carries TRBV27 and TRBJ2-3, with TRBD2 matching over 11 bases. CDR3 length: 17 residues. CDR1 and CDR2 from the germline V gene are MNHEY and SMNVEV (reference sequence). Germline trimming cut 1 base from V and 2 bases from J; bases unmatched to any gene: 5. CDR3 region: CASSLYALAGDTDTQYF. The CDR3 coding sequence is TGTGCCAGCAGTTTATACGCACTAGCGGGAGACACAGATACGCAGTATTTT.

The chain recombines TRBV9 with TRBJ2-7, with a possible D match to TRBD2 (5 bases). CDR1 and CDR2 from the germline V gene are SGDLS and YYNGEE. V gave up 0 bases and J gave up 2 bases, with 6 bases separating them. The length of the CDR3 is 13 residues. The CDR3 here is CASSVDGAYEQYF. CDR3 coding DNA: TGTGCCAGCAGCGTAGACGGGGCCTACGAGCAGTACTTC.

This clone occurred once. J is TRBJ1-1 and V is TRBV19; TRBD1 might be the D (5 bases). The ends were cut back, 3 bases at V and 5 bases at J, with 7 bases in the middle. This CDR3 is built from 12 residues. The germline V gene encodes CDR1 LNHDA and CDR2 SQIVND (reference sequence). The CDR3 nucleotides read TGTGCCAGTAGTATGGGGGGAACTGAAGCTTTCTTT. As protein: CASSMGGTEAFF.

This clone was observed a single time. The chain has TRBV30 and TRBJ2-3; 7 bases agree with TRBD1. The ends lost 1 base at V and 0 bases at J; junction bases unmatched: 4. The V gene's germline CDR1 is GTSNPN and CDR2 SVGIG (reference sequence). The CDR3 runs to 15 residues. The CDR3 DNA reads TGTGCCTGGAGTGGGGGACAGCCTAGCACAGATACGCAGTATTTT. Residues: CAWSGGQPSTDTQYF.

This clone was detected once. The chain combines TRBV4-2 with TRBJ2-3; 11 nucleotides line up with TRBD2. Germline CDR1 LGHNA, CDR2 YNFKEQ. This CDR3 comprises 16 residues. The V gene end was trimmed by 2 bases and the J gene end by 4 bases; junction bases not matched to a gene: 5. CDR3 sequence: CASSQTSGSWSDTQYF. The CDR3 region has the DNA TGTGCCAGCAGCCAAACTAGCGGGAGTTGGTCAGATACGCAGTATTTT.

This clone was recorded once. The V gene is TRBV11-3, the J gene TRBJ1-2; D ambiguous. CDR1 and CDR2 (germline): SGHNT, YENEEA. V dropped 5 bases and J dropped 4 bases, with 5 bases sitting between them. The CDR3 totals 11 residues. The CDR3 spells CASSPGYGYTF. The DNA of the CDR3 is TGTGCCAGCAGCCCCGGCTATGGCTACACCTTC.

The count of this clone is one. V gene TRBV7-3 combines with J gene TRBJ2-7; 10 bases match TRBD1. Trimming at V came to 1 base and at J to 5 bases, leaving 5 bases not matched to a gene. CDR1 and CDR2 from the germline V gene are SGHTA and FQGTGA. The CDR3 runs 15 residues. CDR3 coding DNA: TGTGCCAGCAGCTTAATGGGACAGGGGTTCAACGAGCAGTACTTC. Protein product: CASSLMGQGFNEQYF.

The chain uses TRBV28 and TRBJ2-7, with 11 positions matching TRBD1. Trimming took 5 bases from V and 5 from J; bases not matched to a gene: 2. The length of the CDR3 is 13 residues. CDR1 is MDHEN and CDR2 is SYDVKM in the germline V gene. The CDR3 DNA follows: TGTGCCAGCAGTGGACAGGGGGCTGACGAGCAGTACTTC. Translated, it gives CASSGQGADEQYF. Looking up the rest from reference TRBV28 and TRBJ2-7 gives the full variable domain: DVKVTQSSRYLVKRTGEKVFLECVQDMDHENMFWYRQDPGLGLRLIYFSYDVKMKEKGDIPEGYSVSREKKERFSLILESASTNQTSMYLCASSGQGADEQYFGPGTRLTVT.

This chain joins TRBV4-2 and TRBJ2-1; tentatively, D is TRBD2 (6 bases). CDR1 is LGHNA, CDR2 YNFKEQ, per germline. Trimming shortened V by 4 bases and J by 10 bases, and 23 bases separated the two germline ends. The CDR3 consists of 16 residues. The CDR3 reads CASSLLYRETQPEQFF. The CDR3, as DNA: TGTGCCAGCAGCCTTCTATACCGGGAGACCCAACCAGAGCAGTTCTTC.

The CDR3 protein is CASSSSGGVWEQYF. The CDR3 DNA reads TGTGCCAGCAGCTCGTCGGGCGGGGTGTGGGAGCAGTACTTC. V is TRBV7-2 and J is TRBJ2-7; D is possibly TRBD2 (6 bases). Germline CDR1 reads SGHTA; CDR2 reads FQGNSA. V was clipped by 4 bases and J by 7 bases, with 17 bases between them. This CDR3 contains 14 residues. Variable domain in full (rest from reference TRBV7-2 and TRBJ2-7): GAGVSQSPSNKVTEKGKDVELRCDPISGHTALYWYRQSLGQGLEFLIYFQGNSAPDKSGLPSDRFSAERTGGSVSTLTIQRTQQEDSAVYLCASSSSGGVWEQYFGPGTRLTVT.

The chain uses TRBV5-1 and TRBJ2-7, with D possibly TRBD2 on 7 matching bases. From germline, CDR1 is SGHRS and CDR2 YFSETQ. The CDR3 loop spans 11 amino acids. V was clipped by 8 bases and J by 12 bases, with 18 bases between them. The CDR3 nucleotides are TGCGCCAGAAAGGGGGGGCTGGGTACGTACTTC. It encodes CARKGGLGTYF.

The chain has TRBV7-9 and TRBJ2-5; 7 positions match TRBD1. Germline CDR1 SEHNR, CDR2 FQNEAQ (reference sequence). The V segment lost 4 bases and the J segment 4 bases; nucleotides outside the gene matches: 9. This CDR3 contains 15 residues. CDR3 amino acids: CASSSPRDRGETQYF. The CDR3 DNA is TGTGCCAGCAGCTCTCCGAGGGACAGAGGAGAGACCCAGTACTTC.

V is TRBV15 and J is TRBJ2-7; D possibly corresponds to TRBD2 (6 bases). Trimming removed 5 bases at V and 2 bases at J, with 16 bases between. The CDR3 totals 15 residues. From germline, CDR1 is LNHNV and CDR2 YYDKDF (reference sequence). The CDR3 protein is CATSLGTLTTYEQYF. The CDR3 region has the DNA TGTGCCACCAGCCTCGGGACTCTCACAACCTACGAGCAGTACTTC.

V gene TRBV6-1 combines with J gene TRBJ2-3, with D perhaps TRBD1 (6 bases). Germline CDR1 is MNHNS and CDR2 is SASEGT. The CDR3 covers 12 residues. V lost 6 bases to trimming and J lost 5 bases, with 9 bases between them. CDR3 nucleotides: TGTGCCAGCAGGAGGGGGAAAGATACGCAGTATTTT. Protein sequence: CASRRGKDTQYF.